The clone carrying this T cell receptor beta chain was counted only a few times. These data originate in a study of T-cell reconstitution after alpha-beta-depleted transplantation in children. The CDR3 totals 16 residues. Trimming removed 6 bases at V and 2 bases at J, with 17 bases between. Germline values: CDR1 MNHEY, CDR2 SVGEGT. Researchers prepared the TCRbeta library using unique molecular identifiers, the study reports. In TCRdb, the PCR reads were re-called with MiXCR into one record per CDR3 protein. Among about 610,000 distinct CDR3 sequences listed, over 9.5% were seen once. The TCR comes from a human donor who donated a stem cell graft to a child with acute myeloid leukemia. The J gene is TRBJ2-1, the V gene TRBV6-2 or TRBV6-3; D ambiguous. The sample in question was PBMCs from the stem cell graft donor, obtained from the stem cell graft. The CDR3 loop is CASSHGIVLTYNEQFF. CDR3 bases: TGTGCCAGCAGCCACGGCATCGTACTTACCTACAATGAGCAGTTCTTC.